Below, 21 T cell receptor beta chains from the same sample are listed, as sequenced in a study of T cell responses to AZD1222 COVID-19 vaccine. The assay was immunoSEQ multiplex PCR, and TCRdb's table has in-frame clones only and misses some. The sample holds 90,000 to 150,000 clones, approximately 83% seen once. Sequences were derived from peripheral blood, sampled on day 0 of AZD1222 vaccination. These receptors all come from an adult in good health.

The gene calls are TRBV5-4 and TRBJ2-2, with D possibly TRBD2 on 6 matching bases. The CDR3 is made up of 15 amino acids. Trimming stripped 2 bases from V and 2 bases from J, with 10 bases between. Germline V CDR1 and CDR2: SGHNT, YYREEE (reference sequence). CDR3 loop: CASSLTGTNTGELFF. The CDR3 nucleotides read TGTGCCAGCAGCTTAACCGGGACTAACACCGGGGAGCTGTTTTTT.

This chain's CDR3 is CASNGQGPYEQYF. DNA of the CDR3: TGCGCCAGCAACGGACAGGGTCCCTACGAGCAGTACTTC. V gene TRBV5-1 combines with J gene TRBJ2-7; 8 bases match TRBD1. V gave up 6 bases and J gave up 2 bases; unmatched junction bases: 4. The CDR3 spans 13 residues. Per the germline V gene, CDR1 is SGHRS and CDR2 is YFSETQ. The whole variable domain, filled in from reference TRBV5-1 and TRBJ2-7, reads KAGVTQTPRYLIKTRGQQVTLSCSPISGHRSVSWYQQTPGQGLQFLFEYFSETQRNKGNFPGRFSGRQFSNSRSEMNVSTLELGDSALYLCASNGQGPYEQYFGPGTRLTVT.

The chain links TRBV6-2 or TRBV6-3 to TRBJ2-7, with no clear D. Trimming left V 4 bases short and J 3 bases short, with 7 bases between. The germline CDR1 and CDR2 sequences are MNHEY and SVGEGT. This CDR3 is built from 12 residues. CDR3 nucleotide sequence: TGTGCCAGCAGTTCCATCAACTACGAGCAGTACTTC. Encoded protein: CASSSINYEQYF.

The chain combines TRBV30 with TRBJ1-1; a weak D match, TRBD1 (5 bases). CDR3 length equals 14 residues. Trimming pared 0 bases from V and 4 bases from J, leaving 12 bases between. Germline V gives CDR1 GTSNPN, CDR2 SVGIG (reference sequence). This chain's CDR3 is CAWSVVGAGTEAFF. DNA of the CDR3: TGTGCCTGGAGTGTGGTAGGGGCGGGCACTGAAGCTTTCTTT.

CDR3 loop: CASSNRGNSPLHF. The DNA for the CDR3 is TGTGCCAGTAGTAACAGGGGTAATTCACCCCTCCACTTT. The V gene is TRBV19, the J gene TRBJ1-6; 7 nucleotides agree with TRBD1. Germline V gene sequence: CDR1 LNHDA, CDR2 SQIVND (reference sequence). V was pared by 4 bases and J by 6 bases, with 0 bases of the junction left unmatched. The CDR3 is 13 residues long.

This chain uses TRBV12-3 or TRBV12-4 with TRBJ2-5; D gene uncertain. The CDR3 contains 13 residues. Trimming left V 3 bases short and J 7 bases short, with 12 bases between. CDR3 bases: TGTGCCAGCAGTTTGGGCAGTGCAGGGACCCAGTACTTC. It translates to CASSLGSAGTQYF.

This chain uses TRBV19 with TRBJ2-7; 8 bases are shared with TRBD1. Germline V gene sequence: CDR1 LNHDA, CDR2 SQIVND (reference sequence). The CDR3 length is 16 residues. Unmatched junction bases numbered 13, after V lost 5 bases and J lost 4 bases. CDR3 protein: CASSLTGVGPGYEQYF. CDR3 sequence (DNA): TGTGCCAGTAGTTTGACAGGGGTTGGCCCAGGGTACGAGCAGTACTTC.

This clone has a handful of counts. This chain joins TRBV19 and TRBJ2-2; 8 nucleotides line up with TRBD1. Germline-derived CDR1 and CDR2 are LNHDA and SQIVND (reference sequence). This CDR3 region has 14 residues. Losses at the gene ends were 5 bases for V and 7 bases for J; bases not matched to a gene: 6. The CDR3: CASSHRTGFGELFF. CDR3 bases: TGTGCCAGTAGTCACCGGACAGGGTTCGGGGAGCTGTTTTTT.

The chain carries TRBV19 and TRBJ2-3, with D unclear. The CDR3 consists of 15 residues. Germline values: CDR1 LNHDA, CDR2 SQIVND (reference sequence). Trimming left V 6 bases short and J 1 base short, with 14 bases between. The CDR3 coding sequence is TGTGCCAGTAGCGACGGGTCTCAAGGCACAGATACGCAGTATTTT. It translates to CASSDGSQGTDTQYF.

V is TRBV19 and J is TRBJ1-1; D is unclear. V lost 3 bases and J lost 1, with 12 bases in between. In germline, CDR1 is LNHDA, CDR2 SQIVND (reference sequence). The CDR3 has 15 residues. CDR3 loop: CASSMAWTANTEAFF. In nucleotides, the CDR3 is TGTGCCAGTAGTATGGCTTGGACGGCGAACACTGAAGCTTTCTTT.

This clone appeared a single time. The rearrangement joins TRBV3-1 (or the pseudogene TRBV3-2) to TRBJ1-1; no clear D. The germline CDR1 and CDR2 sequences are LGHDT and YNNKEL (reference sequence). This CDR3 has 14 amino acids. V was clipped by 0 bases and J by 0 bases, with 5 bases between them. The DNA of the CDR3 is TGTGCCAGCAGCCAAGAAGGGATGAACACTGAAGCTTTCTTT. Residues: CASSQEGMNTEAFF.

The genes are TRBV28 and TRBJ2-2, with 8 bases fitting TRBD1. The germline gives CDR1 MDHEN, CDR2 SYDVKM. The CDR3 consists of 17 residues. The junction had 13 bases not matched to a gene; V was cut back by 2 bases and J by 8 bases. This CDR3 is CASSLEGQAPRGGELFF. CDR3 sequence (DNA): TGTGCCAGCAGTTTAGAGGGACAGGCCCCTAGAGGAGGGGAGCTGTTTTTT.

V usage is TRBV6-1 and J usage is TRBJ1-3, with D perhaps TRBD1 (5 bases). Germline CDR1 MNHNS, CDR2 SASEGT. The CDR3 length is 15 residues. V was cut by 3 bases and J by 0 bases, with 9 bases left in between. This CDR3 is CASSDGGFSGNTIYF. In nucleotides, the CDR3 is TGTGCCAGCAGTGACGGGGGGTTCTCTGGAAACACCATATATTTT.

The J gene is TRBJ2-1, the V gene TRBV29-1; TRBD2 aligns across 13 bases. Germline CDR1 SQVTM, CDR2 ANQGSEA. Germline trimming cut 7 bases from V and 4 bases from J; bases unmatched to any gene: 4. This CDR3 contains 14 residues. CDR3 DNA: TGCAGCGCAGGACTAGCGGGGGATTACAATGAGCAGTTCTTC. Its translation is CSAGLAGDYNEQFF.

The chain combines TRBV28 with TRBJ1-2; TRBD1 is a possible D gene (6 bases). V shed 3 bases and J shed 8 bases, with 13 bases lying between them. Per the germline V gene, CDR1 is MDHEN and CDR2 is SYDVKM. This CDR3 has 13 residues. The CDR3 loop reads CASSLMGAEGYTF. In DNA form, the CDR3 reads TGTGCCAGCAGTTTGATGGGGGCGGAGGGCTACACCTTC.

The chain combines TRBV6-2 or TRBV6-3 with TRBJ2-2; the D gene is possibly TRBD1 (5 bases). The CDR3 loop spans 19 amino acids. From germline, CDR1 is MNHEY and CDR2 SVGEGT. Trimming left V 2 bases short and J 0 bases short, with 19 bases between. CDR3 DNA sequence: TGTGCCAGCAGTTACGGGATAGGCAGGGCCCTAACGAACACCGGGGAGCTGTTTTTT. Protein: CASSYGIGRALTNTGELFF.

This chain connects TRBV28 to TRBJ2-2; D remains unclear. The CDR3 spans 12 residues. Germline CDR1 and CDR2: MDHEN and SYDVKM. The germline V and J ends were trimmed by 4 bases and 4 bases, with 4 bases remaining between them. CDR3: CASSWGTGELFF. The CDR3 nucleotides are TGTGCCAGCAGTTGGGGCACCGGGGAGCTGTTTTTT.

For the CDR3, the DNA is TGTGCCTGGAGTGATACGGGGAATCAGCCCCAGCATTTT. Protein product: CAWSDTGNQPQHF. The chain has TRBV30 and TRBJ1-5; no clear D gene. V shed 1 base and J shed 4 bases, with 8 bases lying between them. CDR1 is GTSNPN and CDR2 is SVGIG in the germline V gene (reference sequence). The CDR3 has 13 amino acids.

The chain combines TRBV9 with TRBJ1-4; D call uncertain. V dropped 4 bases and J dropped 2 bases, with 12 bases sitting between them. The V gene's germline CDR1 is SGDLS and CDR2 YYNGEE. The CDR3 is 15 amino acids. CDR3 in DNA: TGTGCCAGCAGCCAAAGCCTGGTTACTAATGAAAAACTGTTTTTT. This gives the protein CASSQSLVTNEKLFF. Full variable domain (remainder filled in from reference TRBV9 and TRBJ1-4): DSGVTQTPKHLITATGQRVTLRCSPRSGDLSVYWYQQSLDQGLQFLIQYYNGEERAKGNILERFSAQQFPDLHSELNLSSLELGDSALYFCASSQSLVTNEKLFFGSGTQLSVL.

V gene TRBV7-9 combines with J gene TRBJ2-7, with D unresolved. The CDR3 is 14 residues long. Trimming stripped 1 base from V and 7 bases from J, with 14 bases between. The germline gives CDR1 SEHNR, CDR2 FQNEAQ (reference sequence). CDR3 in DNA: TGTGCCAGCAGCTTAGTTGCTTCCCACGGGGAGCAGTACTTC. Translating gives CASSLVASHGEQYF.

The genes are TRBV27 and TRBJ1-4; the D gene is possibly TRBD1 (6 bases). The CDR3 runs to 14 residues. V was shortened by 5 bases and J by 3 bases, with 10 bases between the two germline ends. Per the germline V gene, CDR1 is MNHEY and CDR2 is SMNVEV (reference sequence). The CDR3 protein is CASSKGQSNEKLFF. The DNA for the CDR3 is TGTGCCAGCAGTAAAGGACAGTCTAATGAAAAACTGTTTTTT.